This is a list of T cell receptor beta chains from one sample in a study of T cell responses to AZD1222 COVID-19 vaccine. Some clones are missing from TCRdb's copy, which holds only in-frame ones; the method was immunoSEQ multiplex PCR. The sample lists over 120,000 clones, 85% to 90% occurring once. The input for sequencing was peripheral blood, taken 28 days after the second AZD1222 dose. Every receptor here comes from an adult who received the AZD1222 COVID-19 vaccine. Both conserved end residues are part of each CDR3. Each record gives: clone size, J gene, CDR3 length, V gene, CDR3 protein. The listing skips clone size in some rows; elsewhere it reads once, few, many or a size class.

abundance: -
j_gene: TRBJ1-5
len: 13
v_gene: TRBV27
CDR3aa: CASSLGGGQPQHF

abundance: -
j_gene: TRBJ2-6
len: 15
v_gene: TRBV20-1
CDR3aa: CSASHIPSGANVLTF

abundance: once
j_gene: TRBJ2-7
len: 16
v_gene: TRBV5-4
CDR3aa: CASSLTFAVGAYEQYF

abundance: -
j_gene: TRBJ1-5
len: 15
v_gene: TRBV9
CDR3aa: CASSGTAGEGQPQHF

abundance: -
j_gene: TRBJ2-5
len: 15
v_gene: TRBV7-9
CDR3aa: CASSLAKGAGETQYF

abundance: -
j_gene: TRBJ2-1
len: 14
v_gene: TRBV29-1
CDR3aa: CSGVAGVPPGEQFF

abundance: -
j_gene: TRBJ2-3
len: 13
v_gene: TRBV5-1
CDR3aa: CAPSDGPSDTQYF

abundance: few
j_gene: TRBJ1-2
len: 15
v_gene: TRBV29-1
CDR3aa: CSLRGDRGPNYGYTF

abundance: -
j_gene: TRBJ2-7
len: 16
v_gene: TRBV11-1
CDR3aa: CASSLSDRGEKGEQYF

abundance: -
j_gene: TRBJ2-3
len: 15
v_gene: TRBV7-8
CDR3aa: CASSLGDLSTDTQYF

abundance: -
j_gene: TRBJ2-1
len: 19
v_gene: TRBV7-8
CDR3aa: CASSLITSGSASSYNEQFF

abundance: -
j_gene: TRBJ2-2
len: 14
v_gene: TRBV5-1
CDR3aa: CASSLRQGIGELFF

abundance: -
j_gene: TRBJ2-6
len: 18
v_gene: TRBV14
CDR3aa: CASSQIDWRGAGANVLTF

abundance: -
j_gene: TRBJ2-1
len: 12
v_gene: TRBV30
CDR3aa: CAWSDYRGEQFF

abundance: many
j_gene: TRBJ2-2
len: 14
v_gene: TRBV19
CDR3aa: CASSRIENTGELFF

abundance: -
j_gene: TRBJ1-4
len: 15
v_gene: TRBV3-1/TRBV3-2
CDR3aa: CASSHTRAGDEKLFF

abundance: -
j_gene: TRBJ1-2
len: 12
v_gene: TRBV11-2
CDR3aa: CASSGTDYGYTF

abundance: -
j_gene: TRBJ1-3
len: 16
v_gene: TRBV6-5
CDR3aa: CASSYFEGFSGNTIYF

abundance: -
j_gene: TRBJ2-7
len: 12
v_gene: TRBV7-2
CDR3aa: CASSSQGIEQYF

abundance: -
j_gene: TRBJ1-1
len: 14
v_gene: TRBV18
CDR3aa: CASSPAGLNTEAFF

abundance: -
j_gene: TRBJ2-3
len: 14
v_gene: TRBV10-3
CDR3aa: CAISGTGTLGTQYF

abundance: -
j_gene: TRBJ2-3
len: 14
v_gene: TRBV19
CDR3aa: CASSIGSRVDTQYF

abundance: -
j_gene: TRBJ1-5
len: 17
v_gene: TRBV27
CDR3aa: CASSLGQGEVSNQPQHF

abundance: -
j_gene: TRBJ2-1
len: 16
v_gene: TRBV5-1
CDR3aa: CASSRGQGGSYNEQFF

abundance: -
j_gene: TRBJ1-5
len: 13
v_gene: TRBV12-3/TRBV12-4
CDR3aa: CASRGGGNQPQHF

abundance: -
j_gene: TRBJ2-1
len: 13
v_gene: TRBV12-3/TRBV12-4
CDR3aa: CASSPGRSNEQFF

abundance: -
j_gene: TRBJ2-2
len: 15
v_gene: TRBV5-1
CDR3aa: CASRLGTENTGELFF

abundance: -
j_gene: TRBJ1-5
len: 15
v_gene: TRBV19
CDR3aa: CASLERTAQNQPQHF

abundance: few
j_gene: TRBJ1-2
len: 11
v_gene: TRBV20-1
CDR3aa: CSAGTDYGYTF

abundance: -
j_gene: TRBJ1-1
len: 12
v_gene: TRBV7-9
CDR3aa: CASTPSLTEAFF

abundance: -
j_gene: TRBJ1-1
len: 13
v_gene: TRBV12-3/TRBV12-4
CDR3aa: CASTFIGGTEAFF

abundance: -
j_gene: TRBJ2-7
len: 14
v_gene: TRBV18
CDR3aa: CASSESSPIGEQYF

abundance: once
j_gene: TRBJ2-7
len: 15
v_gene: TRBV27
CDR3aa: CASSTGLAGTGEQYF

abundance: few
j_gene: TRBJ2-4
len: 17
v_gene: TRBV30
CDR3aa: CAWSGRTSGRSKNIQYF

abundance: -
j_gene: TRBJ2-5
len: 16
v_gene: TRBV7-9
CDR3aa: CASSVPEGGEAKTQYF

abundance: -
j_gene: TRBJ1-1
len: 13
v_gene: TRBV10-3
CDR3aa: CAISEAENTEAFF

abundance: -
j_gene: TRBJ1-2
len: 15
v_gene: TRBV6-5
CDR3aa: CASSYFLTGVSGYTF

abundance: -
j_gene: TRBJ1-3
len: 16
v_gene: TRBV6-5
CDR3aa: CASSYSFGSSGNTIYF

abundance: -
j_gene: TRBJ1-4
len: 14
v_gene: TRBV6-4
CDR3aa: CASIRASTNEKLFF

abundance: -
j_gene: TRBJ2-6
len: 15
v_gene: TRBV7-8
CDR3aa: CASRLEGIGANVLTF